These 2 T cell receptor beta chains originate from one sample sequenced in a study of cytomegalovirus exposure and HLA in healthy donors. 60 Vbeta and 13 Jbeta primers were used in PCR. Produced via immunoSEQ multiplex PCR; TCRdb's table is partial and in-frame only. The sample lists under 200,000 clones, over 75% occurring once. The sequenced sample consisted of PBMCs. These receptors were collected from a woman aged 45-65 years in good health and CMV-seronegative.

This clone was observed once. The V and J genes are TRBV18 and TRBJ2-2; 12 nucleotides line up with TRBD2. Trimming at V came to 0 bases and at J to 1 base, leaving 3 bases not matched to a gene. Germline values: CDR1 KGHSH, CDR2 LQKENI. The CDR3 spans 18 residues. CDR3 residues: CASSPPGTSGLNTGELFF. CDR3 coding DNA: TGTGCCAGCTCACCACCCGGGACTAGCGGGCTGAACACCGGGGAGCTGTTTTTT.

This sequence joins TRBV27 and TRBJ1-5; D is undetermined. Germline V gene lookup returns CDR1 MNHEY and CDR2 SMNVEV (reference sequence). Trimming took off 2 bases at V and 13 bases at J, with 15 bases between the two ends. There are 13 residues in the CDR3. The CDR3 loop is CASSLQAQAGQHF. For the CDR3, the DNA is TGTGCCAGCAGTTTACAGGCTCAGGCAGGTCAGCATTTT.